Following are 9 T cell receptor beta chains from one sample sequenced in a study of T cell repertoires in cytomegalovirus infection. TCRdb reanalysed the reads using MiXCR and keeps one entry per CDR3 protein. Here the sample spans about 260,000 distinct CDR3 sequences, approximately 8.3% being singletons. Input material: PBMCs. Source of these receptors: a human donor in good health (CMV status not recorded). Some clones in this sample may be carry-over from other donors' samples.

With regard to this clonotype: A much larger clone is a single base away; this may be a read error. The rearrangement links TRBV12-5 to TRBJ1-1, with D maybe TRBD1 (6 bases). Germline V gene lookup returns CDR1 LGHNT and CDR2 FRNRAP. This CDR3 comprises 15 residues. V lost 7 bases to trimming and J lost 6 bases, with 21 bases between them. As DNA, the CDR3 is TGTGCTAGTGCCGGGGGGGCACAGGGTAACCCTGAAGCTTTCTTT. It is translated as CASAGGAQGNPEAFF.

V gene TRBV28 combines with J gene TRBJ1-5, with D tentatively TRBD1 (6 bases). Germline V CDR1 and CDR2: MDHEN, SYDVKM. V lost 2 bases and J lost 4, with 15 bases in between. This CDR3 region has 16 residues. In DNA form, the CDR3 reads TGTGCCAGCAGTTTAGTTAAGGGGGAGATAAATCAGCCCCAGCATTTT. This encodes CASSLVKGEINQPQHF. Complete variable domain (other parts from reference TRBV28 and TRBJ1-5): DVKVTQSSRYLVKRTGEKVFLECVQDMDHENMFWYRQDPGLGLRLIYFSYDVKMKEKGDIPEGYSVSREKKERFSLILESASTNQTSMYLCASSLVKGEINQPQHFGDGTRLSIL.

Only a few counts were recorded for this clonotype. This chain uses TRBV19 with TRBJ2-3, with 9 bases matching TRBD2. Germline-derived CDR1 and CDR2 are LNHDA and SQIVND (reference sequence). The CDR3 length is 15 residues. J was trimmed by 2 bases and V by 5 bases; bases with no gene match: 5. The CDR3 region is CASSPTSGDTDTQYF. CDR3 DNA: TGTGCCAGTAGTCCGACTAGCGGAGACACAGATACGCAGTATTTT.

This clonotype has only a few counts. The genes are TRBV14 and TRBJ2-1; D is perhaps TRBD1 (5 bases). The germline V gene encodes CDR1 SGHDN and CDR2 FVKESK. This CDR3 contains 13 residues. The V and J ends lost 4 bases and 12 bases respectively, with 16 bases between them. Here the CDR3 reads CASSPGSGARQFF. The CDR3 nucleotides are TGTGCCAGCAGCCCAGGAAGTGGGGCCCGGCAGTTCTTC. The full variable domain, rest sourced from reference TRBV14 and TRBJ2-1, is EAGVTQFPSHSVIEKGQTVTLRCDPISGHDNLYWYRRVMGKEIKFLLHFVKESKQDESGMPNNRFLAERTGGTYSTLKVQPAELEDSGVYFCASSPGSGARQFFGPGTRLTVL.

This clonotype appeared a few times. The V call is TRBV5-1, the J call TRBJ2-6; D gene ambiguous. Trimming stripped 0 bases from V and 0 bases from J, with 7 bases between. This CDR3 is built from 16 residues. CDR1 is SGHRS, CDR2 YFSETQ, per germline. The CDR3 here is CASSLAETSGANVLTF. The CDR3 nucleotides read TGCGCCAGCAGCTTGGCTGAGACCTCTGGGGCCAACGTCCTGACTTTC.

The chain recombines TRBV30 with TRBJ2-1; the D is unclear. Germline V gene data show CDR1 as GTSNPN and CDR2 as SVGIG (reference sequence). The CDR3 is 11 amino acids. V lost 3 bases and J 7 bases, leaving 7 bases between the germline ends. The CDR3 nucleotides read TGTGCCTGGAGCCCCGGGAATGAGCAGTTCTTC. Its translation: CAWSPGNEQFF. The whole variable domain, filled in from reference TRBV30 and TRBJ2-1, reads SQTIHQWPATLVQPVGSPLSLECTVEGTSNPNLYWYRQAAGRGLQLLFYSVGIGQISSEVPQNLSASRPQDRQFILSSKKLLLSDSGFYLCAWSPGNEQFFGPGTRLTVL.

This clonotype was detected only a few times. CDR3 protein: CASSSLAGGVHEQYF. CDR3 DNA sequence: TGTGCCAGCAGTTCTCTTGCGGGGGGGGTCCACGAGCAGTACTTC. This chain connects TRBV28 to TRBJ2-7; TRBD2 aligns across 9 bases. In germline, CDR1 is MDHEN, CDR2 SYDVKM. This CDR3 is 15 amino acids long. With 4 bases clipped from V and 5 bases from J, the junction kept 9 bases outside the gene matches.

V gene TRBV5-6 combines with J gene TRBJ2-7, with D tentatively TRBD1 (5 bases). V lost 4 bases to trimming and J lost 2 bases, with 13 bases between them. Germline loops: CDR1 SGHDT, CDR2 YYEEEE. This CDR3 region has 14 residues. DNA for the CDR3: TGTGCCAGCAGCGACGGGTCAGGGACCTACGAGCAGTACTTC. Residues: CASSDGSGTYEQYF. Looking up the rest from reference TRBV5-6 and TRBJ2-7 gives the full variable domain: DAGVTQSPTHLIKTRGQQVTLRCSPKSGHDTVSWYQQALGQGPQFIFQYYEEEERQRGNFPDRFSGHQFPNYSSELNVNALLLGDSALYLCASSDGSGTYEQYFGPGTRLTVT.

The V and J genes are TRBV7-2 and TRBJ1-6; 9 nucleotides agree with TRBD1. Germline CDR1 reads SGHTA; CDR2 reads FQGNSA. This CDR3 comprises 14 residues. The V segment lost 5 bases and the J segment 7 bases; nucleotides outside the gene matches: 3. The CDR3 region is CASSLDRGNSPLHF. The CDR3 nucleotides are TGTGCCAGCAGCCTAGACAGGGGGAATTCACCCCTCCACTTT.